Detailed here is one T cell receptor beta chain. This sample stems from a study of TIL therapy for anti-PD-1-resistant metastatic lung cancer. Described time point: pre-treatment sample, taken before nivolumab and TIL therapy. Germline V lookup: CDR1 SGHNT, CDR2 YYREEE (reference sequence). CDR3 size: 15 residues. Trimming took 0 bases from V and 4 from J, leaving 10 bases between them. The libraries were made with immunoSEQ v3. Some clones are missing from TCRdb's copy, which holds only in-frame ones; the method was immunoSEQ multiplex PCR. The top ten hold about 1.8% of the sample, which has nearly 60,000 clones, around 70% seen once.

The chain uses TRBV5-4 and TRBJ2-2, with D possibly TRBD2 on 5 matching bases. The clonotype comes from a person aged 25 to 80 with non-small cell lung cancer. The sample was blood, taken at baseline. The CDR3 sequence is CASSLGTEVTGELFF. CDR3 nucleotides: TGTGCCAGCAGCTTGGGCACGGAGGTCACCGGGGAGCTGTTTTTT.